This entry lists 32 T cell receptor beta chains sequenced from one sample in a study of shared clonotypes between healthy human individuals. Data came from immunoSEQ multiplex PCR; TCRdb stores just in-frame clones and leaves some out. The data contain 500,000 or so clones, about 96% of them singletons. The sequencing input was naive CD4+ T cells sorted from blood. Indicated subset: CD45RA+ positively selected. The source of these receptors is a woman in her thirties in good health.

This clone was detected a few times. This chain joins TRBV2 and TRBJ2-2; TRBD1 is a possible D gene (5 bases). The length of the CDR3 is 11 residues. With 9 bases removed from V and 6 bases from J, the gap between germline ends came to 8 bases. Germline V lookup: CDR1 SNHLY, CDR2 FYNNEI. CDR3 in DNA: TGTGCCAGTCAGGGTTCCGGGGAGCTGTTTTTT. Its protein product is CASQGSGELFF.

J is TRBJ2-1 and V is TRBV11-2; possible D gene TRBD1, 5 bases. Trimming stripped 2 bases from V and 0 bases from J, with 11 bases between. The CDR3 contains 16 residues. CDR1 is SGHAT, CDR2 FQNNGV, per germline. CDR3 sequence: CASSLRGTSSYNEQFF. CDR3 bases: TGTGCCAGCAGCTTAAGGGGCACAAGCTCCTACAATGAGCAGTTCTTC.

The chain couples TRBV4-2 to TRBJ2-7, with D unresolved. The germline V gene has CDR1 LGHNA and CDR2 YNFKEQ. This CDR3 is built from 14 residues. V was pared by 4 bases and J by 3 bases, with 13 bases between. CDR3 sequence: CASSPQADNYEQYF. The DNA for the CDR3 is TGTGCCAGCAGCCCCCAGGCAGACAACTACGAGCAGTACTTC.

CDR3 sequence reads: CASSNPFLSSYNEQFF. CDR3 bases: TGTGCCAGCAGCAACCCCTTCCTCAGCTCCTACAATGAGCAGTTCTTC. The J gene is TRBJ2-1, the V gene TRBV5-4; no reliable D call. Germline CDR1 and CDR2: SGHNT and YYREEE (reference sequence). V was cut by 4 bases and J by 0 bases, with 14 bases left in between. This CDR3 region has 16 residues.

V gene TRBV7-9 combines with J gene TRBJ2-3; D is undetermined. This CDR3 is built from 14 residues. V dropped 2 bases and J dropped 0 bases, with 6 bases sitting between them. Germline CDR1 reads SEHNR; CDR2 reads FQNEAQ (reference sequence). The CDR3 DNA is TGTGCCAGCAGCTTATTCGGGAGCACAGATACGCAGTATTTT. It yields the protein CASSLFGSTDTQYF.

The V call is TRBV7-9, the J call TRBJ1-2; D is unresolved. V was clipped by 1 base and J by 1 base, with 13 bases between them. Germline CDR1 and CDR2: SEHNR and FQNEAQ (reference sequence). The length of the CDR3 is 16 residues. CDR3 loop: CASSLVPTRDNYGYTF. CDR3 DNA sequence: TGTGCCAGCAGCTTAGTACCAACGAGAGATAACTATGGCTACACCTTC.

The V and J genes are TRBV28 and TRBJ2-5; 9 bases are a match to TRBD2. The assigned J gene may be wrong: the sequence end matches TRBJ2-7 better. CDR1 and CDR2 (germline): MDHEN, SYDVKM. The CDR3 contains 14 residues. This CDR3 is CASSGGTPTYEQYF. The CDR3 coding sequence is TGTGCCAGTAGCGGGGGAACACCAACCTACGAGCAGTACTTC.

This chain links TRBV7-7 with TRBJ2-1; D unresolved. V was shortened by 5 bases and J by 3 bases, with 23 bases between the two germline ends. The CDR3 spans 18 residues. The germline gives CDR1 SSHAT, CDR2 FNYEAQ (reference sequence). The CDR3 loop reads CASSPDQYPELRYNEQFF. Written as DNA, the CDR3 is TGTGCCAGCAGCCCCGATCAATACCCTGAGCTACGCTACAATGAGCAGTTCTTC.

The gene calls are TRBV6-1 and TRBJ1-5; D unclear. The V end lost 6 bases, the J end lost 5 bases, and 8 bases lay between the germline ends. This CDR3 region has 12 residues. CDR1 is MNHNS, CDR2 SASEGT, per germline. CDR3 amino acids: CASSERYQPQHF. The CDR3 nucleotides are TGTGCCAGCAGCGAAAGGTATCAGCCCCAGCATTTT.

V is TRBV27 and J is TRBJ1-5; D possibly corresponds to TRBD1 (6 bases). With 5 bases removed from V and 2 bases from J, the gap between germline ends came to 13 bases. CDR1 is MNHEY, CDR2 SMNVEV, per germline (reference sequence). This CDR3 region has 15 residues. The CDR3 DNA follows: TGTGCCAGCAGTCAACAGGGATGGGGCAATCAGCCCCAGCATTTT. This encodes CASSQQGWGNQPQHF.

The rearrangement uses TRBV6-1 and TRBJ2-7; 9 bases map to TRBD1. CDR1 is MNHNS, CDR2 SASEGT, per germline. The CDR3 covers 14 residues. V lost 6 bases and J lost 4; bases outside the gene matches: 7. Here the CDR3 reads CASSQTGGGYEQYF. In nucleotides, the CDR3 is TGTGCCAGCAGCCAGACAGGGGGTGGGTACGAGCAGTACTTC.

V and J are TRBV2 and TRBJ1-5, with D unresolved. This CDR3 comprises 15 residues. Germline V gene data show CDR1 as SNHLY and CDR2 as FYNNEI. V lost 9 bases, J lost 4 bases, and 19 bases lay in between. The CDR3 nucleotides read TGTGCCAGTGAAGGGCGGGTGGGAATGAATCAGCCCCAGCATTTT. Translation: CASEGRVGMNQPQHF.

The chain has TRBV4-1 and TRBJ2-1; the match to TRBD1 covers 8 bases. The V segment lost 0 bases and the J segment 6 bases; nucleotides outside the gene matches: 7. Germline V CDR1 and CDR2: MGHRA, YSYEKL. The CDR3 runs 16 residues. CDR3 region: CASSQDGRQGFNEQFF. CDR3 nucleotide sequence: TGCGCCAGCAGCCAAGATGGGAGACAGGGGTTCAATGAGCAGTTCTTC.

V gene TRBV7-2 combines with J gene TRBJ2-7; TRBD2 aligns across 13 bases. Germline-derived CDR1 and CDR2 are SGHTA and FQGNSA. This CDR3 has 17 residues. Unmatched junction bases numbered 8, after V lost 1 base and J lost 5 bases. This chain's CDR3 is CASSLDGTSGIRDEQYF. Written as DNA, the CDR3 is TGTGCCAGCAGCTTAGACGGGACTAGCGGGATTAGGGACGAGCAGTACTTC. Full variable domain (rest looked up from reference TRBV7-2 and TRBJ2-7): GAGVSQSPSNKVTEKGKDVELRCDPISGHTALYWYRQSLGQGLEFLIYFQGNSAPDKSGLPSDRFSAERTGGSVSTLTIQRTQQEDSAVYLCASSLDGTSGIRDEQYFGPGTRLTVT.

J is TRBJ2-7 and V is TRBV28; D might be TRBD1 or TRBD2, each matching 6 bases. The CDR3 is 16 amino acids. Germline V gene lookup returns CDR1 MDHEN and CDR2 SYDVKM. The V gene lost 7 bases and the J gene lost 6 bases, with 25 bases spanning the gap. The CDR3 protein is CASTKPRGLRSLEQYF. CDR3 nucleotides: TGTGCCAGCACCAAACCCCGGGGGCTCCGATCTCTCGAGCAGTACTTC. The full variable domain, rest sourced from reference TRBV28 and TRBJ2-7, is DVKVTQSSRYLVKRTGEKVFLECVQDMDHENMFWYRQDPGLGLRLIYFSYDVKMKEKGDIPEGYSVSREKKERFSLILESASTNQTSMYLCASTKPRGLRSLEQYFGPGTRLTVT.

The chain recombines TRBV28 with TRBJ2-1, with 10 bases lining up with TRBD1. Germline CDR1 MDHEN, CDR2 SYDVKM. V gave up 6 bases and J gave up 7 bases; unmatched junction bases: 9. The CDR3 is 15 residues long. The CDR3 region has the DNA TGTGCCAGCAGCCGATCCGGGACAGGGGTGAATGAGCAGTTCTTC. Residues: CASSRSGTGVNEQFF.

CDR3 amino acids: CASSILQGAYTEAFF. The CDR3 bases are TGTGCCAGCAGCATACTACAGGGGGCCTACACTGAAGCTTTCTTT. This chain uses TRBV14 with TRBJ1-1; 9 bases agree with TRBD1. The length of the CDR3 is 15 residues. Germline values: CDR1 SGHDN, CDR2 FVKESK. The V gene end was trimmed by 5 bases and the J gene end by 3 bases; junction bases not matched to a gene: 7.

The rearrangement links TRBV7-2 to TRBJ2-7, with D uncertain. V dropped 1 base and J dropped 5 bases, with 12 bases sitting between them. Germline V gene sequence: CDR1 SGHTA, CDR2 FQGNSA. The CDR3 runs to 14 residues. As DNA, the CDR3 is TGTGCCAGCAGCTTAGATCCGTCGGCACACGAGCAGTACTTC. Amino acids: CASSLDPSAHEQYF. The full variable domain, in which reference TRBV7-2 and TRBJ2-7 provide the parts outside the CDR3, is GAGVSQSPSNKVTEKGKDVELRCDPISGHTALYWYRQSLGQGLEFLIYFQGNSAPDKSGLPSDRFSAERTGGSVSTLTIQRTQQEDSAVYLCASSLDPSAHEQYFGPGTRLTVT.

J is TRBJ1-1 and V is TRBV30; a possible D gene is TRBD1 (5 bases). Germline V gene sequence: CDR1 GTSNPN, CDR2 SVGIG (reference sequence). The CDR3 spans 13 residues. Trimming removed 5 bases at V and 4 bases at J, with 14 bases between. DNA for the CDR3: TGTGCCTGGGGAGGGCAGGGCGTCACTGAAGCTTTCTTT. It translates to CAWGGQGVTEAFF.

This clone was observed once. The chain employs TRBV2 and TRBJ2-5; 7 bases agree with TRBD2. The V segment lost 5 bases and the J segment 2 bases; nucleotides outside the gene matches: 14. Germline V lookup: CDR1 SNHLY, CDR2 FYNNEI. The CDR3 has 17 amino acids. CDR3: CASSQGNRLAQQETQYF. DNA for the CDR3: TGTGCCAGCAGTCAAGGCAATCGACTAGCCCAACAAGAGACCCAGTACTTC. The whole variable domain, remainder taken from reference TRBV2 and TRBJ2-5, is EPEVTQTPSHQVTQMGQEVILRCVPISNHLYFYWYRQILGQKVEFLVSFYNNEISEKSEIFDDQFSVERPDGSNFTLKIRSTKLEDSAMYFCASSQGNRLAQQETQYFGPGTRLLVL.

This clone has just one count. The V and J genes are TRBV7-8 and TRBJ2-7, with 14 bases that match TRBD2. The V and J ends lost 6 bases and 5 bases, in that order; junction bases with no gene match: 3. The V gene's germline CDR1 is SGHVS and CDR2 FQNEAQ. The CDR3 spans 14 residues. Here the CDR3 DNA reads TGTGCCAGCAGGGGGACTAGCGGGAGCGACGAGCAGTACTTC. This codes for CASRGTSGSDEQYF.

The chain is built from TRBV7-8 and TRBJ2-3, with 8 bases matching TRBD2. CDR1 and CDR2 (germline): SGHVS, FQNEAQ. The CDR3 covers 14 residues. V was clipped by 1 base and J by 5 bases; unmatched bases: 2. This chain's CDR3 is CASSLGLAGDTQYF. CDR3 coding DNA: TGTGCCAGCAGCTTAGGGCTAGCGGGAGATACGCAGTATTTT. The variable domain in full, with the rest retrieved from reference TRBV7-8 and TRBJ2-3, is GAGVSQSPRYKVAKRGQDVALRCDPISGHVSLFWYQQALGQGPEFLTYFQNEAQLDKSGLPSDRFFAERPEGSVSTLKIQRTQQEDSAVYLCASSLGLAGDTQYFGPGTRLTVL.

This chain links TRBV6-6 with TRBJ1-4; perhaps TRBD1 as D (6 bases). CDR1 and CDR2 (germline): MNHNY, SVGAGI (reference sequence). CDR3 length: 14 residues. Between the trimmed V and J ends, which lost 5 bases and 5 bases, there was a span of 12 bases. The DNA for the CDR3 is TGTGCCAGCAGTGCACAGGGATCCAATGAAAAACTGTTTTTT. The encoded protein is CASSAQGSNEKLFF.

The genes are TRBV2 and TRBJ1-3; no reliable D call. Looked up from germline, CDR1 is SNHLY and CDR2 is FYNNEI. V dropped 4 bases and J dropped 4 bases, with 8 bases sitting between them. The length of the CDR3 is 13 residues. The CDR3 DNA follows: TGTGCCAGCAGTGTAACAGACGGAAACACCATATATTTT. This translates into CASSVTDGNTIYF.

This rearrangement joins TRBV29-1 to TRBJ2-7; 11 bases align to TRBD2. CDR3 length: 16 amino acids. V was pared by 4 bases and J by 7 bases, with 15 bases of the junction left unmatched. Looked up from germline, CDR1 is SQVTM and CDR2 is ANQGSEA. The CDR3 protein is CSVVRSGRAFLEEQYF. The CDR3 nucleotides read TGCAGCGTTGTCCGTAGCGGGAGGGCCTTTTTAGAAGAGCAGTACTTC.

The chain couples TRBV28 to TRBJ1-5; D gene ambiguous. There are 16 residues in the CDR3. CDR1 and CDR2 (germline): MDHEN, SYDVKM. Trimming shortened V by 5 bases and J by 1 base, and 15 bases separated the two germline ends. The CDR3: CASSPTTPFSNQPQHF. In nucleotides, the CDR3 is TGTGCCAGCAGTCCCACGACACCCTTCAGCAATCAGCCCCAGCATTTT.

The chain employs TRBV5-1 and TRBJ2-4; D is ambiguous. This CDR3 has 12 residues. Germline V lookup: CDR1 SGHRS, CDR2 YFSETQ. Trimming pared 0 bases from V and 5 bases from J, leaving 3 bases between. The CDR3 DNA is TGCGCCAGCAGCTTGGGGGAAAACATTCAGTACTTC. Amino acids: CASSLGENIQYF. The full variable domain, rest sourced from reference TRBV5-1 and TRBJ2-4, is KAGVTQTPRYLIKTRGQQVTLSCSPISGHRSVSWYQQTPGQGLQFLFEYFSETQRNKGNFPGRFSGRQFSNSRSEMNVSTLELGDSALYLCASSLGENIQYFGAGTRLSVL.

The gene calls are TRBV6-6 and TRBJ2-1, with D possibly matching TRBD2 (6 bases). From germline, CDR1 is MNHNY and CDR2 SVGAGI (reference sequence). CDR3 length: 14 amino acids. The germline V and J ends were trimmed by 5 bases and 4 bases, with 12 bases remaining between them. The CDR3 bases are TGTGCCAGCAGTCAGAGGGACTGGTACAATGAGCAGTTCTTC. Amino acids: CASSQRDWYNEQFF.

The J gene is TRBJ1-1, the V gene TRBV19; the match to TRBD1 covers 8 bases. CDR1 and CDR2 (germline): LNHDA, SQIVND (reference sequence). Trimming took 5 bases from V and 4 from J; bases not matched to a gene: 9. There are 15 residues in the CDR3. The CDR3 DNA is TGTGCCAGTAGTGGGCGAGGACAGGGCCCCACTGAAGCTTTCTTT. As protein: CASSGRGQGPTEAFF.

V is TRBV6-5 and J is TRBJ2-5, with a tentative D call TRBD1 (6 bases). The J call is uncertain, as TRBJ2-7 better fits the DNA end. Germline V gene lookup returns CDR1 MNHEY and CDR2 SVGAGI. This CDR3 is built from 16 residues. The CDR3 is CASSYSPPSQGYEQYF. The CDR3 DNA follows: TGTGCCAGCAGTTACTCCCCCCCGTCGCAGGGGTACGAGCAGTACTTC.

V usage is TRBV6-5 and J usage is TRBJ2-2; tentatively, D is TRBD2 (7 bases). Germline CDR1 MNHEY, CDR2 SVGAGI. V lost 6 bases and J lost 8, with 13 bases in between. This CDR3 has 13 amino acids. CDR3 DNA sequence: TGTGCCAGCAGGCGGGGGCGTTGGGGGGAGCTGTTTTTT. It encodes CASRRGRWGELFF.

The chain links TRBV4-1 to TRBJ1-2; D gene ambiguous. The germline V gene has CDR1 MGHRA and CDR2 YSYEKL. Trimming cost V 1 base and J 6 bases, with 15 bases left between them. CDR3 length equals 15 residues. The CDR3: CASSQVDASRHGYTF. Here the CDR3 DNA reads TGCGCCAGCAGCCAAGTTGACGCATCGCGGCATGGCTACACCTTC.